This is a list of T cell receptor beta chains from one sample in a study of blood T cell repertoires in COVID-19. The method was immunoSEQ multiplex PCR; TCRdb's version includes in-frame clones alone and lacks a portion of them. This table has over 350,000 clones, around nine tenths appearing once. The source material was PBMCs or T cells enriched from blood (not recorded which). The origin of the receptors is a woman aged 45-65 years who had recovered from COVID-19. Each CDR3 is given without its conserved first and last residue.

V	J	CDR3
TRBV30	TRBJ2-7	AWSTSTGNYEQY
TRBV5-1	TRBJ2-7	ASSMAYNRAYEQY
TRBV4-1	TRBJ1-4	ASSPSTAGIATNEKLF
TRBV7-2	TRBJ2-3	ASSPPRGFSPDTQY
TRBV3-1/TRBV3-2	TRBJ1-2	ASSHITGKGRGYT
TRBV28	TRBJ2-1	AIRTPGLHEQF
TRBV12-3/TRBV12-4	TRBJ1-2	ASSLTGFYGYT
TRBV7-9	TRBJ2-5	ASSATGSGETQY
TRBV9	TRBJ1-6	ASSARDRSVPLH
TRBV6-1	TRBJ2-6	ASSEAQGRTGANVLT
TRBV28	TRBJ2-5	ASSSSGLVRETQY
TRBV30	TRBJ1-2	AWSQTATGYT
TRBV3-1/TRBV3-2	TRBJ2-7	ASSPAWGTALKVLYEQY
TRBV5-1	TRBJ2-6	ASSLEGAGANVLT
TRBV20-1	TRBJ2-7	SASGPSSYEQY
TRBV18	TRBJ1-1	ASSSQVSTLVGTEAF
TRBV9	TRBJ2-3	ASGQGPTGTQY
TRBV19	TRBJ1-5	ASSTTGGNQPQH
TRBV7-9	TRBJ1-1	ASSPQINTEAF
TRBV11-2	TRBJ2-7	ASSLEAGKYYEQY
TRBV2	TRBJ1-5	ASRSGTESYQPQH
TRBV6-5	TRBJ1-6	ASSYFPGANSPLH
TRBV18	TRBJ1-1	ASSHKRGNLEAF
TRBV27	TRBJ1-1	ASRTGFQNTEAF
TRBV5-8	TRBJ2-1	ASTRGSSSSGVAEQF
TRBV4-1	TRBJ1-6	ASSQERVQYNSPLH
TRBV11-2	TRBJ2-5	ASSRSGDRYQETQY
TRBV30	TRBJ1-1	AWSEEGNTEAF
TRBV15	TRBJ2-1	ATSRITRDEQF
TRBV5-1	TRBJ1-6	ASKTSELGNSPLH
TRBV4-1	TRBJ1-3	ASSQQDRSSGNTIY
TRBV12-5	TRBJ2-3	ASGSPGTDTQY
TRBV5-1	TRBJ1-2	ASSFVDRGDYGYT
TRBV27	TRBJ2-3	ASGTSAGTDTQY
TRBV5-1	TRBJ1-1	ASSLAQGVVGNTEAF